This T cell receptor (beta chain) was captured in a study of T cells expressing NK-cell markers. TCRdb re-called the 5' RACE reads and catalogs CDR3 proteins one per entry, DNA excluded. The sample table includes a few hundred thousand distinct CDR3 sequences. As to this clonotype: Its cognate antigen is unknown.

Germline lookup yields CDR1 MDHEN and CDR2 SYDVKM. This CDR3 is built from 13 residues. Study results and limitations: These clonotypes also led the CD3+CD56-NKG2C+ fraction in a handful of donors.

Sequenced input: blood T cells: a sorted CD56 or NKG2C T cell subset, CD4+ or CD8+ T cells, or bulk PBMC T cells (not recorded which). This clonotype was obtained from a man aged 18 to 29 in good health. The chain couples TRBV28 to TRBJ2-7. The CDR3 spells CASSSWSNYEQYF.